This TCR beta chain was captured by sequencing in a study of T-cell memory formation after mild COVID-19. Broader study findings: The CD4+ clones that contracted clustered mainly within CM and EM, and the CD8+ clones concentrated in EMRA.

Constant-segment-primed 5'RACE gave TCR alpha and TCR beta cDNA libraries with sample barcodes and UMIs. TCRdb analysed the 5' RACE reads with MiXCR anew, one entry per CDR3 protein. The sample has around 300,000 distinct CDR3 sequences, roughly 13% seen once. This clonotype was seen ten or more times. Its antigen remains unknown. Sequencing was performed on PBMCs or a T cell subset sorted from them (not recorded which). The clonotype was recovered from a man aged 18 to 35 who had mild COVID-19 (a few samples of this study predate the infection). Cell type and time point are not known.

The CDR3 loop reads CSARDAGSTDTQYF. CDR3 bases: TGCAGTGCTAGAGATGCCGGGAGCACAGATACGCAGTATTTT. The J gene is TRBJ2-3, the V gene TRBV20-1; no definite D call. This CDR3 spans 14 amino acids. Trimming cost V 0 bases and J 0 bases, with 7 bases left between them. CDR1 and CDR2 (germline): DFQATT, SNEGSKA (reference sequence).